The 12 T cell receptor beta chains listed next were all sequenced from one sample in a study of glioma-infiltrating T cells. Using RNA template, CDR3s of TCR alpha and beta were amplified with iRepertoire arm-PCR. Each CDR3 protein is one row after TCRdb ran MiXCR on the multiplex PCR reads. Of about 99,000 distinct CDR3 sequences in the sample, approximately 28% are singletons; the top ten hold approximately 43%. The specimen sequenced was glioma tissue, nonneoplastic brain tissue, or PBMCs (not recorded which). These receptors all come from a human donor with low-grade glioma or glioblastoma, undergoing nonglioma brain surgery, or in good health (not recorded which).

This clonotype has ten or more counts. The genes are TRBV20-1 and TRBJ2-7; possible D gene TRBD1, 6 bases. The germline V gene has CDR1 DFQATT and CDR2 SNEGSKA (reference sequence). V dropped 3 bases and J dropped 4 bases, with 19 bases sitting between them. The CDR3 is 15 amino acids. CDR3 nucleotide sequence: TGCAGTGCTAGCAGGGCGACAGGCCCTTCGTACGAGCAGTACTTC. It yields the protein CSASRATGPSYEQYF.

This clonotype was detected many times. The CDR3 spells CASSEAGTNNSPLHF. CDR3 in DNA: TGTGCCAGCAGTGAGGCAGGGACCAATAATTCACCCCTCCACTTT. The V and J genes are TRBV2 and TRBJ1-6; D is possibly TRBD1 (5 bases). V gave up 3 bases and J gave up 5 bases, with 11 bases separating them. CDR1 is SNHLY and CDR2 is FYNNEI in the germline V gene. The CDR3 has 15 amino acids. Drawing the rest from reference TRBV2 and TRBJ1-6, the complete variable domain is EPEVTQTPSHQVTQMGQEVILRCVPISNHLYFYWYRQILGQKVEFLVSFYNNEISEKSEIFDDQFSVERPDGSNFTLKIRSTKLEDSAMYFCASSEAGTNNSPLHFGNGTRLTVT.

About this clonotype itself: This may come from a read error, since a much larger clone is one base off. The CDR3 does not close with the conserved phenylalanine or tryptophan, likely indicating a read error. The V call is TRBV6-6, the J call TRBJ1-3; no clear D gene. Per the germline V gene, CDR1 is MNHNY and CDR2 is SVGAGI (reference sequence). The CDR3 covers 16 residues. V lost 5 bases and J 0 bases, leaving 14 bases between the germline ends. The CDR3 sequence is CASSLSGRSSGNTIYY. The CDR3 nucleotides read TGTGCCAGCAGTCTCTCCGGGCGGAGCTCTGGAAACACCATATATTAT.

This clonotype was seen a handful of times. This chain uses TRBV7-3 with TRBJ1-2, with D tentatively TRBD1 (6 bases). The V end was cut by 5 bases, the J end by 10 bases, with 17 bases between. Germline-derived CDR1 and CDR2 are SGHTA and FQGTGA. The CDR3 loop spans 13 amino acids. The CDR3 bases are TGTGCCAGCAGCAGAGGTCGGGGGCGGGACTACACCTTC. This translates into CASSRGRGRDYTF.

This clonotype has at least ten counts. The V call is TRBV29-1, the J call TRBJ2-7; D may match TRBD1 or TRBD2 (6 bases each). Trimming left V 4 bases short and J 1 base short, with 11 bases between. From germline, CDR1 is SQVTM and CDR2 ANQGSEA. CDR3 size: 13 residues. CDR3 in DNA: TGCAGCGTTGTTCGAGGGGGGTCCTACGAGCAGTACTTC. It codes for CSVVRGGSYEQYF.

Concerning this clonotype itself: A much more abundant neighbour one base away suggests this may be a read error. The V gene is TRBV14, the J gene TRBJ2-1; D uncertain. Trimming left V 5 bases short and J 5 bases short, with 7 bases between. From germline, CDR1 is SGHDN and CDR2 FVKESK. This CDR3 has 12 residues. The CDR3 sequence: CASSSLNNEQFF. CDR3 sequence (DNA): TGTGCCAGCAGCAGTCTCAACAATGAGCAGTTCTTC.

This clonotype was seen many times. The J gene is TRBJ1-6, the V gene TRBV7-6; D ambiguous. Trimming took 4 bases from V and 7 from J, leaving 8 bases between them. CDR3 length equals 13 residues. Germline V gene sequence: CDR1 SGHVS, CDR2 FNYEAQ. The CDR3 DNA reads TGTGCCAGCAGCTACGATAAGAATTCACCCCTCCACTTT. This gives the protein CASSYDKNSPLHF.

As regards this clonotype: One base away lies a much larger clone, so this may be a sequencing read error. The rearrangement links TRBV29-1 to TRBJ1-1; D unresolved. Looked up from germline, CDR1 is SQVTM and CDR2 is ANQGSEA. The V end lost 0 bases, the J end lost 8 bases, and 16 bases lay between the germline ends. The length of the CDR3 is 14 residues. Written as DNA, the CDR3 is TGCAGCGTTGAAGATGCGCCAATTAAGAGCGAAGCTTTCTTT. Translating it yields CSVEDAPIKSEAFF. The whole variable domain, remainder taken from reference TRBV29-1 and TRBJ1-1, is SAVISQKPSRDICQRGTSLTIQCQVDSQVTMMFWYRQQPGQSLTLIATANQGSEATYESGFVIDKFPISRPNLTFSTLTVSNMSPEDSSIYLCSVEDAPIKSEAFFGQGTRLTVV.

This clonotype showed up many times. The chain uses TRBV4-3 and TRBJ2-7; no reliable D call. There are 15 residues in the CDR3. V was pared by 4 bases and J by 3 bases, with 16 bases between. Germline V gives CDR1 LGHNA, CDR2 YSLEER. The CDR3 DNA sequence: TGCGCCAGCAGCCCTTTGGGCGACAAACTCTACGAGCAGTACTTC. Encoded protein: CASSPLGDKLYEQYF.

In this sample, this clonotype turned up a few times. A much more abundant neighbour one base away suggests this may be a read error. V is TRBV6-1 and J is TRBJ1-6; TRBD1 is a possible D gene (5 bases). Germline lookup yields CDR1 MNHNS and CDR2 SASEGT. This CDR3 region has 15 residues. The CDR3 bases are TGTGCCAGCAGGGGATTCAGGGAGGTTGGGTCACACCTCCACTTT. This gives the protein CASRGFREVGSHLHF.

This clonotype was counted a single time. A read error is possible here, since a much larger clone lies one base away. The rearrangement joins TRBV14 to TRBJ1-1; no firm D call. CDR1 is SGHDN, CDR2 FVKESK, per germline. The CDR3 spans 13 residues. CDR3 in amino acids: CGSTTNLNTEAFF. CDR3 nucleotide sequence: TGTGGCAGCACTACGAACCTGAACACTGAAGCTTTCTTT. The variable domain in full, with the rest retrieved from reference TRBV14 and TRBJ1-1, is EAGVTQFPSHSVIEKGQTVTLRCDPISGHDNLYWYRRVMGKEIKFLLHFVKESKQDESGMPNNRFLAERTGGTYSTLKVQPAELEDSGVYFCGSTTNLNTEAFFGQGTRLTVV.

Worth noting for this clonotype: Just one base apart from a much larger clone, this may be a read error. V is TRBV20-1 and J is TRBJ1-2; 7 nucleotides agree with TRBD1. Germline values: CDR1 DFQATT, CDR2 SNEGSKA (reference sequence). This CDR3 is built from 15 residues. J was trimmed by 2 bases and V by 0 bases; bases with no gene match: 6. The CDR3 protein is CSARDPSRGNYGYTF. CDR3 DNA: TGCAGTGCTAGAGATCCAAGCAGGGGGAACTATGGCTACACCTTC.